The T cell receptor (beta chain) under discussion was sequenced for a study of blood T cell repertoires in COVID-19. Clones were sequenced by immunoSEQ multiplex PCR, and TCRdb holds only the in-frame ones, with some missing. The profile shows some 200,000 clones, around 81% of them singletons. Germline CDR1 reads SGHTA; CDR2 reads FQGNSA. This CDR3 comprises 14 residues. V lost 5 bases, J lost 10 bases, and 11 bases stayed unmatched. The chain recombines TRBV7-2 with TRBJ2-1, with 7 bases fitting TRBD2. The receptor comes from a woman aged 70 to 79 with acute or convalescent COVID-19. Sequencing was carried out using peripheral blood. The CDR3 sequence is CASSIRDYSLEQFF. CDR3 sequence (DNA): TGTGCCAGCAGCATCCGGGACTACTCGCTCGAGCAGTTCTTC.